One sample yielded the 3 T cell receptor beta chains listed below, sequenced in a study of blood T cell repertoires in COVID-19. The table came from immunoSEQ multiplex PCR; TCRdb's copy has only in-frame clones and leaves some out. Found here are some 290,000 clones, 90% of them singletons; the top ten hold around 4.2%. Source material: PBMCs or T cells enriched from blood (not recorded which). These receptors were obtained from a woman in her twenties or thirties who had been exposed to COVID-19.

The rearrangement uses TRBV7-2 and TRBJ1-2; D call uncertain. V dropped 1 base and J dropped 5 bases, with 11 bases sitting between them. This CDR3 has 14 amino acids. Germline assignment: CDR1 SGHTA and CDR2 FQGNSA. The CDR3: CASSLDRFEYGYTF. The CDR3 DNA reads TGTGCCAGCAGCTTAGACAGATTTGAGTATGGCTACACCTTC.

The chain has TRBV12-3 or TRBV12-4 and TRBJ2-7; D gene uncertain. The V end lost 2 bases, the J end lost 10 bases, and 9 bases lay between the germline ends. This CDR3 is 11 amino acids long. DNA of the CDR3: TGTGCCAGCAGTTTATTGAGAAGCCAGTACTTC. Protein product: CASSLLRSQYF.

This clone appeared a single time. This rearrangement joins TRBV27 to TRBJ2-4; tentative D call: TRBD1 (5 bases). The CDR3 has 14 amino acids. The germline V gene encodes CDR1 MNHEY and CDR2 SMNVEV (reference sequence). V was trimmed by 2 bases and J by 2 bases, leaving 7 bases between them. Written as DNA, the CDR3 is TGTGCCAGCAGTTTAAAGGGGACCAAAAACATTCAGTACTTC. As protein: CASSLKGTKNIQYF.